This T cell receptor beta chain stems from a study of cytomegalovirus exposure and HLA in healthy donors. J lost 4 bases, V lost 6 bases, and 10 bases had no gene match. The V gene's germline CDR1 is KGHSH and CDR2 LQKENI. The CDR3 has 15 residues. This clone was observed a handful of times. Other DNA sequences in this specimen translate into the identical CDR3. Amplification used 60 Vbeta primers and 13 Jbeta primers. Sequencing used immunoSEQ multiplex PCR; TCRdb keeps in-frame clones, though not all of them. The sample has some 180,000 clones, 9.5% seen once. V gene TRBV18 combines with J gene TRBJ2-3; 7 nucleotides match TRBD2. The sequence came from a woman aged 30 to 39 in good health and CMV-seropositive. Material for sequencing was PBMCs. The CDR3 nucleotides read TGTGCCAGCTCTGCGGGGGTATGGGGAGCAGATACGCAGTATTTT. The encoded protein is CASSAGVWGADTQYF.